These 15 T cell receptor beta chains were sequenced from one sample in a study of blood T cell repertoires in COVID-19. TCRdb keeps only in-frame clones here, not all; method: immunoSEQ multiplex PCR. The sample consists of a few hundred thousand clones, around 90% of them appearing once. Sequencing was performed on PBMCs or T cells enriched from blood (not recorded which). The receptors originated from a woman aged 18-29 years who had recovered from COVID-19.

CDR3 sequence: CASSTGTQNEKLFF. The CDR3 bases are TGTGCCAGTAGCACCGGGACACAAAATGAAAAACTGTTTTTT. The V gene is TRBV19, the J gene TRBJ1-4; tentatively, D is TRBD1 (6 bases). The CDR3 length is 14 residues. V lost 6 bases, J lost 5 bases, and 13 bases lay in between. CDR1 and CDR2 from the germline V gene are LNHDA and SQIVND (reference sequence).

The V call is TRBV3-1 (or the pseudogene TRBV3-2), the J call TRBJ1-3; a weak D match, TRBD1 (6 bases). Germline loops: CDR1 LGHDT, CDR2 YNNKEL (reference sequence). The germline V and J ends were trimmed by 0 bases and 0 bases, with 9 bases remaining between them. CDR3 size: 16 residues. DNA of the CDR3: TGTGCCAGCAGCCAAGAGGGGGCGGACTCTGGAAACACCATATATTTT. As protein: CASSQEGADSGNTIYF.

The chain combines TRBV27 with TRBJ2-2; TRBD2 matches at 8 bases. Germline V gene data show CDR1 as MNHEY and CDR2 as SMNVEV (reference sequence). V shed 5 bases and J 2 bases; nucleotides not matched to a gene: 7. The CDR3 consists of 16 residues. CDR3 bases: TGTGCCAGCAGTCTCCTCGGACTAGCTAACACCGGGGAGCTGTTTTTT. This translates into CASSLLGLANTGELFF.

The rearrangement links TRBV7-8 to TRBJ2-7, with D possibly being TRBD2 (6 bases). The V gene's germline CDR1 is SGHVS and CDR2 FQNEAQ. The CDR3 covers 15 residues. Trimming removed 2 bases from V and 4 bases from J, with 15 bases in between. The chain's CDR3 is CASSLRSGRPYEQYF. The CDR3, as DNA: TGTGCCAGCAGCTTACGTAGCGGAAGACCTTACGAGCAGTACTTC.

The rearrangement uses TRBV28 and TRBJ2-5, with 9 positions matching TRBD2. The CDR3 consists of 18 residues. V shed 5 bases, J shed 2 bases, and the junction held 15 bases outside the gene matches. The V gene's germline CDR1 is MDHEN and CDR2 SYDVKM. For the CDR3, the DNA is TGTGCCAGCAGTCCCCTACCCCTGGCGGGGGGGACTCAAGAGACCCAGTACTTC. Amino acid sequence: CASSPLPLAGGTQETQYF. The complete variable domain, with remaining parts taken from reference TRBV28 and TRBJ2-5, reads DVKVTQSSRYLVKRTGEKVFLECVQDMDHENMFWYRQDPGLGLRLIYFSYDVKMKEKGDIPEGYSVSREKKERFSLILESASTNQTSMYLCASSPLPLAGGTQETQYFGPGTRLLVL.

The chain joins TRBV12-2 to TRBJ2-7; TRBD2, as called in the table, went unchecked against the DNA. TRBV12-2 is labeled a pseudogene. CDR3 length: 20 residues. CDR3: CASRPRGKSVERGLIYEQYF. CDR3 DNA sequence: TGTGCAAGTCGCCCTAGGGGCAAGTCGGTGGAGCGGGGTTTGATCTACGAGCAGTACTTC.

The chain recombines TRBV19 with TRBJ1-1; D may be TRBD1 (6 bases). The CDR3 is made up of 15 amino acids. From germline, CDR1 is LNHDA and CDR2 SQIVND (reference sequence). Trimming took off 4 bases at V and 5 bases at J, with 17 bases between the two ends. CDR3 region: CASSTRDTGTTEAFF. DNA for the CDR3: TGTGCCAGTAGTACCCGGGACACAGGAACAACTGAAGCTTTCTTT. The full variable domain, its missing parts supplied by reference TRBV19 and TRBJ1-1, is DGGITQSPKYLFRKEGQNVTLSCEQNLNHDAMYWYRQDPGQGLRLIYYSQIVNDFQKGDIAEGYSVSREKKESFPLTVTSAQKNPTAFYLCASSTRDTGTTEAFFGQGTRLTVV.

This clone was detected a few times. The CDR3 region is CSVLRVGYQETQYF. CDR3 bases: TGCAGCGTTCTCAGGGTGGGGTACCAAGAGACCCAGTACTTC. The V and J genes are TRBV29-1 and TRBJ2-5, with D perhaps matching TRBD1 (5 bases). Germline V gives CDR1 SQVTM, CDR2 ANQGSEA. The CDR3 runs 14 residues. Between the trimmed V and J ends, which lost 5 bases and 0 bases, there was a span of 13 bases.

This clone was detected a few times. This chain joins TRBV6-1 and TRBJ1-2, with 8 bases identical to TRBD1. The CDR3 length is 18 residues. With 0 bases clipped from V and 7 bases from J, the junction kept 16 bases outside the gene matches. CDR1 is MNHNS and CDR2 is SASEGT in the germline V gene. The CDR3 region has the DNA TGTGCCAGCAGTGAAGCCCGGACAGGGTGGCGCTTTTTAAGTGGCTACACCTTC. Translated, it gives CASSEARTGWRFLSGYTF.

The chain employs TRBV2 and TRBJ1-5; no reliable D call. Between the trimmed V and J ends, which lost 4 bases and 2 bases, there was a span of 15 bases. The germline V gene has CDR1 SNHLY and CDR2 FYNNEI. This CDR3 region has 16 residues. CDR3 bases: TGTGCCAGCAGTGTTTGGGCAGCCTCAGGCAATCAGCCCCAGCATTTT. Its translation is CASSVWAASGNQPQHF. The full variable domain, with the rest looked up from reference TRBV2 and TRBJ1-5, is EPEVTQTPSHQVTQMGQEVILRCVPISNHLYFYWYRQILGQKVEFLVSFYNNEISEKSEIFDDQFSVERPDGSNFTLKIRSTKLEDSAMYFCASSVWAASGNQPQHFGDGTRLSIL.

The rearrangement links TRBV7-8 to TRBJ1-5, with 7 bases that match TRBD1. The germline V gene encodes CDR1 SGHVS and CDR2 FQNEAQ. This CDR3 has 15 amino acids. V dropped 5 bases and J dropped 2; count of bases not matched to a gene: 6. The CDR3 sequence: CASSRAGQGNQPQHF. Written as DNA, the CDR3 is TGTGCCAGCAGCCGTGCCGGACAGGGCAATCAGCCCCAGCATTTT.

The chain couples TRBV19 to TRBJ1-6, with D perhaps matching TRBD1 (6 bases). The CDR3 runs 14 residues. V lost 6 bases and J 7 bases, leaving 13 bases between the germline ends. Germline loops: CDR1 LNHDA, CDR2 SQIVND (reference sequence). The chain's CDR3 is CASSIRGVNSPLHF. As DNA, the CDR3 is TGTGCCAGTAGCATCAGGGGAGTAAATTCACCCCTCCACTTT. The complete variable domain, with remaining parts taken from reference TRBV19 and TRBJ1-6, reads DGGITQSPKYLFRKEGQNVTLSCEQNLNHDAMYWYRQDPGQGLRLIYYSQIVNDFQKGDIAEGYSVSREKKESFPLTVTSAQKNPTAFYLCASSIRGVNSPLHFGNGTRLTVT.

The chain recombines TRBV11-2 with TRBJ1-6; tentatively, D is TRBD1 (5 bases). Trimming pared 4 bases from V and 10 bases from J, leaving 14 bases between. In germline, CDR1 is SGHAT, CDR2 FQNNGV. The CDR3 runs to 14 residues. CDR3 loop: CASSSDRHGSPLHF. Written as DNA, the CDR3 is TGTGCCAGCAGCTCCGACAGACACGGCTCACCCCTCCACTTT.

The chain carries TRBV19 and TRBJ1-4, with D perhaps TRBD1 (5 bases). Germline lookup yields CDR1 LNHDA and CDR2 SQIVND (reference sequence). The CDR3 runs to 19 residues. Trimming removed 3 bases from V and 6 bases from J, with 26 bases in between. In DNA, the CDR3 is TGTGCCAGTAGTATTCGGGGGTCAAGGACCGAGAGGACACATGAAAAACTGTTTTTT. This gives the protein CASSIRGSRTERTHEKLFF.

This clone was recorded a few times. The CDR3 DNA reads as TGTGCCAGCAGCTTGGTAGCGGGGAAAGAGACCCAGTACTTC. This encodes CASSLVAGKETQYF. This chain joins TRBV5-4 and TRBJ2-5; 8 bases are a match to TRBD2. The CDR3 contains 14 residues. Trimming took 0 bases from V and 3 from J; bases not matched to a gene: 1. Germline V gene sequence: CDR1 SGHNT, CDR2 YYREEE (reference sequence).